Listed below are T cell receptor beta chains from one sample, sequenced in a study of CD8 T cells in ankylosing spondylitis. TCRdb independently ran MiXCR on the 5' RACE reads; one entry per CDR3 protein. Seen here are approximately 140,000 distinct CDR3 sequences, about a tenth observed once, and the top ten hold approximately 3.4%. The sample consisted of blood, either unsorted or a sorted T cell fraction (not recorded which). The receptors originated from a male donor with ankylosing spondylitis or in good health (not recorded which). Each CDR3 is given with its conserved first and last residue. Each record gives: V gene, clone size, J gene, D gene, CDR3 protein, CDR3 DNA. A D gene is named only where the DNA matches it firmly. Clone size is given for some rows only: seen once, a few or many times, or a class if the clone is expanded.

V: TRBV7-6
size: -
J: TRBJ2-1
D: TRBD2
CDR3: CASSSGTSSYNEQFF
DNA: TGTGCCAGCAGCTCCGGGACTAGCTCCTACAATGAGCAGTTCTTC

V: TRBV30
size: few
J: TRBJ2-2
D: -
CDR3: CAWNVARNTGELFF
DNA: TGTGCCTGGAACGTAGCGAGAAACACCGGGGAGCTGTTTTTT

V: TRBV7-9
size: many
J: TRBJ1-4
D: TRBD1
CDR3: CASRRQGSNEKLFF
DNA: TGTGCCAGCAGACGACAGGGTTCTAATGAAAAACTGTTTTTT

V: TRBV9
size: -
J: TRBJ1-3
D: -
CDR3: CASSDRRDNLPGNTIYF
DNA: TGTGCCAGCAGCGACAGAAGGGACAACTTACCTGGAAACACCATATATTTT

V: TRBV18
size: few
J: TRBJ2-6
D: -
CDR3: CASSPDSPISGANVLTF
DNA: TGTGCCAGCTCACCGGACAGTCCTATCTCTGGGGCCAACGTCCTGACTTTC

V: TRBV12-3/TRBV12-4
size: many
J: TRBJ2-3
D: -
CDR3: CASSFRPDTQYF
DNA: TGTGCCAGCAGTTTTCGGCCAGATACGCAGTATTTT

V: TRBV6-1
size: few
J: TRBJ1-2
D: -
CDR3: CATNFMGGNYGYTF
DNA: TGTGCCACCAACTTTATGGGGGGGAACTATGGCTACACCTTC

V: TRBV12-3/TRBV12-4
size: many
J: TRBJ1-5
D: -
CDR3: CASSLGQPQHF
DNA: TGTGCCAGCAGTTTGGGTCAGCCCCAGCATTTT

V: TRBV6-2/TRBV6-3
size: few
J: TRBJ2-7
D: -
CDR3: CASSSTFREQYF
DNA: TGTGCCAGCAGTTCGACTTTCCGCGAGCAGTACTTC

V: TRBV29-1
size: many
J: TRBJ2-5
D: -
CDR3: CSVGRGEETQYF
DNA: TGCAGCGTTGGCAGGGGCGAAGAGACCCAGTACTTC

V: TRBV20-1
size: -
J: TRBJ2-3
D: TRBD2
CDR3: CSASLREGGTDTQYF
DNA: TGCAGTGCTAGTCTGCGGGAGGGGGGCACAGATACGCAGTATTTT

V: TRBV12-3/TRBV12-4
size: -
J: TRBJ2-7
D: TRBD1
CDR3: CASSRPNDRAYEQYF
DNA: TGTGCCAGCAGTAGGCCTAACGACAGGGCCTACGAGCAGTACTTC

V: TRBV7-6
size: -
J: TRBJ2-3
D: TRBD2
CDR3: CASSSKTSGNADTQYF
DNA: TGTGCCAGCAGCTCTAAGACTAGCGGGAATGCAGATACGCAGTATTTT

V: TRBV20-1
size: many
J: TRBJ1-5
D: -
CDR3: CSAWTGNQPQHF
DNA: TGCAGTGCTTGGACGGGCAATCAGCCCCAGCATTTT

V: TRBV3-1
size: few
J: TRBJ2-2
D: -
CDR3: CASSQGGVRGELFF
DNA: TGTGCCAGCAGCCAAGGGGGAGTCCGCGGGGAGCTGTTTTTT

V: TRBV29-1
size: -
J: TRBJ2-1
D: -
CDR3: CSVEDRGAHYNEHFF
DNA: TGCAGCGTTGAAGATCGAGGGGCCCACTACAATGAGCACTTCTTC

V: TRBV20-1
size: many
J: TRBJ2-2
D: -
CDR3: CSARVSSGARDTGELFF
DNA: TGCAGTGCTAGAGTGTCCTCAGGGGCCAGGGACACCGGGGAGCTGTTTTTT

V: TRBV20-1
size: many
J: TRBJ2-7
D: -
CDR3: CSARAGGLDEQYF
DNA: TGCAGTGCTAGGGCTGGGGGGCTTGACGAGCAGTACTTC

V: TRBV18
size: many
J: TRBJ2-3
D: -
CDR3: CASSRLSRVGGTDTQYF
DNA: TGTGCCAGCTCACGTCTCAGTCGTGTCGGAGGCACAGATACGCAGTATTTT

V: TRBV18
size: -
J: TRBJ1-5
D: -
CDR3: CASSPRQDYSNQPQHF
DNA: TGTGCCAGCTCACCCCGACAGGACTATAGCAATCAGCCCCAGCATTTT

V: TRBV5-4
size: many
J: TRBJ2-7
D: TRBD2
CDR3: CASSRSGGSYEQYF
DNA: TGTGCCAGCAGTAGATCGGGAGGGTCCTACGAGCAGTACTTC

V: TRBV4-2
size: many
J: TRBJ2-3
D: -
CDR3: CASSQDPGPTDTQYF
DNA: TGTGCCAGCAGCCAAGATCCAGGGCCCACAGATACGCAGTATTTT

V: TRBV20-1
size: many
J: TRBJ2-3
D: TRBD1
CDR3: CSATDRVKSTDTQYF
DNA: TGCAGTGCCACTGACAGGGTTAAAAGCACAGATACGCAGTATTTT

V: TRBV3-1
size: few
J: TRBJ2-6
D: TRBD1
CDR3: CASSKEGQGNDSGANVLTF
DNA: TGTGCCAGCAGCAAAGAGGGACAGGGCAACGACTCTGGGGCCAACGTCCTGACTTTC

V: TRBV3-1
size: -
J: TRBJ2-1
D: TRBD1
CDR3: CASSQAGAGGNEQFF
DNA: TGTGCCAGCAGCCAAGCAGGAGCAGGGGGCAATGAGCAGTTCTTC

V: TRBV18
size: -
J: TRBJ2-7
D: TRBD2
CDR3: CASSPSGGFSYEQYF
DNA: TGTGCCAGCTCACCGTCGGGAGGGTTTTCCTACGAGCAGTACTTC

V: TRBV3-1
size: few
J: TRBJ2-1
D: TRBD2
CDR3: CASSERDVNEQFF
DNA: TGTGCCAGCAGCGAGCGGGACGTCAATGAGCAGTTCTTC

V: TRBV4-2
size: many
J: TRBJ1-3
D: -
CDR3: CASSQNRAGNTIYF
DNA: TGTGCCAGCAGCCAAAACAGGGCTGGAAACACCATATATTTT

V: TRBV18
size: many
J: TRBJ2-3
D: TRBD2
CDR3: CASSPDRGGGDTQYF
DNA: TGTGCCAGCTCACCGGATCGGGGCGGGGGAGATACGCAGTATTTT

V: TRBV4-1
size: many
J: TRBJ2-1
D: TRBD2
CDR3: CASSQDPSGINEQFF
DNA: TGCGCCAGCAGCCAAGACCCTAGCGGGATCAATGAGCAGTTCTTC

V: TRBV20-1
size: few
J: TRBJ2-7
D: TRBD1
CDR3: CSARIRGQAASYEQYF
DNA: TGCAGTGCTAGAATCCGGGGACAGGCCGCTTCCTACGAGCAGTACTTC

V: TRBV28
size: few
J: TRBJ2-7
D: -
CDR3: CASSLTNDREQYF
DNA: TGTGCCAGCAGTTTAACTAACGACCGGGAGCAGTACTTC

V: TRBV7-2
size: many
J: TRBJ2-3
D: TRBD2
CDR3: CASSSRTSAVRDTQYF
DNA: TGTGCCAGCAGCTCGCGGACTAGCGCGGTACGGGATACGCAGTATTTT

V: TRBV12-3/TRBV12-4
size: many
J: TRBJ1-1
D: TRBD1
CDR3: CASRRLTGAEAFF
DNA: TGTGCCAGCAGAAGGTTGACAGGGGCTGAAGCTTTCTTT

V: TRBV12-3/TRBV12-4
size: few
J: TRBJ1-3
D: TRBD1
CDR3: CASSKDRDSGNTIYF
DNA: TGTGCCAGCAGCAAGGACAGGGACTCTGGAAACACCATATATTTT

V: TRBV5-1
size: -
J: TRBJ1-5
D: -
CDR3: CASSWDGNQPQHF
DNA: TGCGCCAGCAGCTGGGATGGGAATCAGCCCCAGCATTTT

V: TRBV7-2
size: -
J: TRBJ1-2
D: -
CDR3: CASSLEAGFYGYTF
DNA: TGTGCCAGCAGCTTAGAGGCGGGGTTCTATGGCTACACCTTC

V: TRBV5-1
size: many
J: TRBJ2-5
D: -
CDR3: CASSRGHRGGAETQYF
DNA: TGCGCCAGCAGCAGAGGCCACCGTGGAGGGGCGGAGACCCAGTACTTC

V: TRBV5-5
size: -
J: TRBJ2-3
D: -
CDR3: CASSLWAGVTDTQYF
DNA: TGTGCCAGCAGCTTGTGGGCAGGGGTGACAGATACGCAGTATTTT

V: TRBV28
size: many
J: TRBJ2-7
D: TRBD1
CDR3: CASSLWGTGDNEQYF
DNA: TGTGCCAGCAGTTTATGGGGGACAGGGGATAACGAGCAGTACTTC

V: TRBV7-2
size: -
J: TRBJ2-7
D: -
CDR3: CASSLIGSSYEQYF
DNA: TGTGCCAGCAGCTTAATCGGGAGCTCCTACGAGCAGTACTTC

V: TRBV3-1
size: many
J: TRBJ2-7
D: -
CDR3: CASSHGGGIIYEQYF
DNA: TGTGCCAGCAGCCACGGTGGAGGGATAATTTACGAGCAGTACTTC

V: TRBV12-3/TRBV12-4
size: many
J: TRBJ2-1
D: TRBD2
CDR3: CASMREEAYNEQFF
DNA: TGTGCCAGTATGCGGGAGGAGGCCTACAATGAGCAGTTCTTC

V: TRBV5-1
size: many
J: TRBJ2-7
D: -
CDR3: CASSGVYEQYF
DNA: TGCGCCAGCAGCGGCGTCTACGAGCAGTACTTC

V: TRBV6-1
size: many
J: TRBJ2-2
D: TRBD2
CDR3: CASRKLAGGDTGELFF
DNA: TGTGCCAGCAGGAAACTAGCGGGAGGGGACACCGGGGAGCTGTTTTTT

V: TRBV2
size: -
J: TRBJ2-1
D: -
CDR3: CTSSSNYRGLRGSYNEQFF
DNA: TGTACCAGCAGTTCCAACTACCGAGGGCTACGGGGCTCCTACAATGAGCAGTTCTTC

V: TRBV3-1
size: many
J: TRBJ2-1
D: -
CDR3: CASSQHQGGTYNEQFF
DNA: TGTGCCAGCAGCCAGCACCAGGGGGGTACATACAATGAGCAGTTCTTC

V: TRBV3-1
size: many
J: TRBJ1-3
D: TRBD1
CDR3: CASSKPDRGSGNTIYF
DNA: TGTGCCAGCAGCAAGCCGGACAGGGGTTCTGGAAACACCATATATTTT

V: TRBV5-1
size: few
J: TRBJ2-4
D: TRBD2
CDR3: CASSLLAGEAKNSQYF
DNA: TGCGCCAGCAGCTTGTTAGCGGGAGAGGCCAAAAACAGTCAGTACTTC

V: TRBV7-2
size: many
J: TRBJ2-1
D: TRBD2
CDR3: CASSLAVVASGRAWNEQFF
DNA: TGTGCCAGCAGCTTAGCGGTGGTAGCTAGCGGGAGGGCCTGGAATGAGCAGTTCTTC

V: TRBV20-1
size: -
J: TRBJ1-5
D: TRBD1
CDR3: CSAGTGGNWGNQPQHF
DNA: TGCAGTGCTGGGACAGGGGGTAATTGGGGCAATCAGCCCCAGCATTTT

V: TRBV4-3
size: many
J: TRBJ2-1
D: -
CDR3: CASSRTESSYNEQFF
DNA: TGCGCCAGCAGCCGCACGGAGAGCTCCTACAATGAGCAGTTCTTC

V: TRBV7-3
size: many
J: TRBJ2-3
D: TRBD2
CDR3: CASSLASGPTTDTQYF
DNA: TGTGCCAGCAGCTTGGCTAGCGGGCCGACGACAGATACGCAGTATTTT

V: TRBV4-1
size: many
J: TRBJ2-7
D: TRBD2
CDR3: CASSQVPLSGRPYEQYF
DNA: TGCGCCAGCAGCCAAGTTCCGCTTAGCGGGAGACCCTACGAGCAGTACTTC